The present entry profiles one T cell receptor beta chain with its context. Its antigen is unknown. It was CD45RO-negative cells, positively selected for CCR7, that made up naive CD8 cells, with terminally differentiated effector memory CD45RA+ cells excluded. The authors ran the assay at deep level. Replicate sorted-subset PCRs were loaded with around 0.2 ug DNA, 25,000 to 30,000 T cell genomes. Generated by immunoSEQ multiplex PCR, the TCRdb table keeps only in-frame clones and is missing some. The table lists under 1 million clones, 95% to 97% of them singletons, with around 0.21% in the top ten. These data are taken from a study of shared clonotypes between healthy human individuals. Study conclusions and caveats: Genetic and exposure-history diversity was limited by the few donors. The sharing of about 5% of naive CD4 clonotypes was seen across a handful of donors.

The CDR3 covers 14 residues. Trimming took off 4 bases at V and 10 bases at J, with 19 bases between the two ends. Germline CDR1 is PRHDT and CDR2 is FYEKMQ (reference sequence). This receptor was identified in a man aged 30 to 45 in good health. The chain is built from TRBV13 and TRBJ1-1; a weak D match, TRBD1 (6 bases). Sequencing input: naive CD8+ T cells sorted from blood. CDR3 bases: TGTGCCAGCAGCTCAGACCGCCGGGACATTCGAGCTTTCTTT. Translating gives CASSSDRRDIRAFF.